Sequencing of this T cell receptor beta chain was carried out in a study of tumor-infiltrating lymphocytes in primary liver carcinoma. Turning to the study itself: Ranging in age from 30 to 69 years, the patients were men and women.

This clonotype has at least ten counts. The authors made TCR beta cDNA from 500 to 600 ng total RNA with a constant-region primer. Each TCR beta library was derived from three nested multiplex PCR rounds that employed slightly modified ARM-PCR. Researchers ran the first two PCR rounds for approximately 10 cycles each with TRBV1-TRBV30 forward primers and a C-beta reverse primer. MiXCR, applied by TCRdb to the multiplex PCR reads, yields one record per CDR3 protein. The sample lists 190,000 or so distinct CDR3 sequences; 65% were seen once. V dropped 2 bases and J dropped 5 bases, with 10 bases sitting between them. CDR3 length: 14 amino acids. The authors took blood RNA from unsorted whole blood and also extracted germline DNA.

The rearrangement joins TRBV12-3 or TRBV12-4 to TRBJ2-4, with D unclear. The source is a woman aged 55 to 70 with primary liver carcinoma and hepatitis B virus infection. The sequencing sample was made of peripheral blood. This chain's CDR3 is CASSLSQIQNIQYF. CDR3 DNA sequence: TGTGCCAGCAGTTTAAGCCAGATCCAAAACATTCAGTACTTC.